The next 30 T cell receptor beta chains were all read from a single sample in a study of cytomegalovirus exposure and HLA in healthy donors. Vbeta (60) and Jbeta (13) primers were used in the PCR. Assay used: immunoSEQ multiplex PCR; TCRdb lists only in-frame clones, some missing. The sample records 200,000 to 250,000 clones, 70% being singletons. The material sequenced was PBMCs. These receptors were taken from a man aged 40-50 years in good health and CMV-seropositive.

In regard to this clone: The sample has other DNA sequences that encode this CDR3 too. The chain employs TRBV28 and TRBJ1-2; tentatively, D is TRBD1 (5 bases). The germline gives CDR1 MDHEN, CDR2 SYDVKM. The CDR3 covers 12 residues. Trimming took 4 bases from V and 4 from J, leaving 7 bases between them. This chain's CDR3 is CASSSGGYGYTF. The CDR3, as DNA: TGTGCCAGCAGTTCCGGGGGCTATGGCTACACCTTC.

The V call is TRBV18, the J call TRBJ2-1; a possible D gene is TRBD2 (6 bases). The CDR3 consists of 15 residues. Trimming removed 3 bases from V and 10 bases from J, with 19 bases in between. CDR1 is KGHSH and CDR2 is LQKENI in the germline V gene. DNA for the CDR3: TGTGCCAGCTCACCCGAAAGGGACTTTAGGGACGAGCAGTTCTTC. Its protein product is CASSPERDFRDEQFF. Filled out from reference TRBV18 and TRBJ2-1, the complete variable domain reads NAGVMQNPRHLVRRRGQEARLRCSPMKGHSHVYWYRQLPEEGLKFMVYLQKENIIDESGMPKERFSAEFPKEGPSILRIQQVVRGDSAAYFCASSPERDFRDEQFFGPGTRLTVL.

This clone occurred a few times. The genes are TRBV27 and TRBJ2-7; D unresolved. V lost 8 bases to trimming and J lost 0 bases, with 14 bases between them. Germline lookup yields CDR1 MNHEY and CDR2 SMNVEV (reference sequence). The CDR3 is 14 residues long. The CDR3 DNA sequence: TGTGCCAGCGGTAACAGTCTGAGCTCCTACGAGCAGTACTTC. Translated: CASGNSLSSYEQYF.

This chain connects TRBV13 to TRBJ2-7; 8 nucleotides agree with TRBD1. J was trimmed by 5 bases and V by 4 bases; bases with no gene match: 10. This CDR3 is 15 amino acids long. The germline gives CDR1 PRHDT, CDR2 FYEKMQ (reference sequence). CDR3 amino acids: CASSSLDRELNEQYF. Here the CDR3 DNA reads TGTGCCAGCAGCTCCCTGGACAGGGAGCTGAACGAGCAGTACTTC.

As regards this clone: The junction departs from the called germline gene at one end, perhaps through a read error. The chain employs TRBV7-9 and TRBJ1-4; possible D gene TRBD1, 5 bases. Germline V CDR1 and CDR2: SEHNR, FQNEAQ (reference sequence). The CDR3 has 15 amino acids. The CDR3 nucleotides are TGTTCCAGCAGCTTCCCCGGGACTATTAATGAAAAACTGTTTTTT. Protein: CSSSFPGTINEKLFF. Complete variable domain (other parts from reference TRBV7-9 and TRBJ1-4): DTGVSQNPRHKITKRGQNVTFRCDPISEHNRLYWYRQTLGQGPEFLTYFQNEAQLEKSRLLSDRFSAERPKGSFSTLEIQRTEQGDSAMYLCSSSFPGTINEKLFFGSGTQLSVL.

About this clone: Relative to the germline gene, one junction end is altered; a read error may explain this. The chain joins TRBV6-5 to TRBJ1-2, with 8 bases matching TRBD1. Germline V CDR1 and CDR2: MNHEY, SVGAGI. CDR3 length: 15 amino acids. This chain's CDR3 is CASSLFQGANHGYTF. In nucleotides, the CDR3 is TGTGCCAGCAGTTTATTTCAGGGGGCTAACCATGGCTACACCTTC.

This clone was seen once. The chain has TRBV25-1 and TRBJ1-1, with a possible D match to TRBD1 (5 bases). This CDR3 spans 13 amino acids. Trimming left V 3 bases short and J 0 bases short, with 5 bases between. Germline CDR1 MGHDK, CDR2 SYGVNS. This CDR3 reads CASSDRVNTEAFF. The CDR3 DNA sequence: TGTGCCAGCAGTGACAGGGTGAACACTGAAGCTTTCTTT.

CDR3 sequence: CASSPGIGTGELFF. DNA of the CDR3: TGTGCCAGTAGCCCTGGTATCGGCACCGGGGAGCTGTTTTTT. The rearrangement joins TRBV19 to TRBJ2-2, with no clear D. The germline CDR1 and CDR2 sequences are LNHDA and SQIVND (reference sequence). The CDR3 is made up of 14 amino acids. V was trimmed by 6 bases and J by 4 bases, leaving 12 bases between them.

The V call is TRBV12-5, the J call TRBJ1-3, with 7 bases aligning to TRBD1. V trimming: 4 bases; J trimming: 2 bases; junction bases outside the gene matches: 8. The CDR3 is 16 amino acids. Germline CDR1 and CDR2: LGHNT and FRNRAP. This chain's CDR3 is CASGWGQLSAGNTIYF. The CDR3 bases are TGTGCTAGTGGTTGGGGACAGCTGTCCGCTGGAAACACCATATATTTT.

The rearrangement links TRBV5-1 to TRBJ2-3; maybe TRBD2 (5 bases). V was trimmed by 2 bases and J by 2 bases, leaving 15 bases between them. Germline V gene data show CDR1 as SGHRS and CDR2 as YFSETQ. The CDR3 loop spans 16 amino acids. CDR3 bases: TGCGCCAGCAGCTTAGGCCAAGGGAGATCCACAGATACGCAGTATTTT. This translates into CASSLGQGRSTDTQYF.

The CDR3 DNA reads TGCGCCAGCAGCTTGGGGGAGGGCGGATCGGTTGGCTCACCCCTCCACTTT. It specifies CASSLGEGGSVGSPLHF. The chain is built from TRBV5-1 and TRBJ1-6; D not certain. Trimming left V 0 bases short and J 10 bases short, with 20 bases between. The CDR3 sequence is 17 residues long. Looked up from germline, CDR1 is SGHRS and CDR2 is YFSETQ.

The genes are TRBV5-1 and TRBJ2-1; 13 nucleotides match TRBD2. V was clipped by 3 bases and J by 8 bases; unmatched bases: 5. CDR1 and CDR2 from the germline V gene are SGHRS and YFSETQ. The CDR3 runs 15 residues. CDR3 DNA: TGCGCCAGCAGCTCCACTAGCGGGGGGGGCCATGAGCAGTTCTTC. This translates into CASSSTSGGGHEQFF.

The rearrangement uses TRBV27 and TRBJ2-2, with 9 bases identical to TRBD1. The CDR3 has 14 residues. Trimming took 8 bases from V and 6 from J; bases not matched to a gene: 7. CDR1 is MNHEY, CDR2 SMNVEV, per germline (reference sequence). In nucleotides, the CDR3 is TGTGCCAGCCGACGGACAGGGGACCCCGGGGAGCTGTTTTTT. Amino acid sequence: CASRRTGDPGELFF.

The V gene is TRBV5-1, the J gene TRBJ2-3, with 11 bases that match TRBD2. The CDR3 consists of 15 residues. The germline gives CDR1 SGHRS, CDR2 YFSETQ. Unmatched junction bases numbered 7, after V lost 4 bases and J lost 6 bases. The CDR3: CASSILAGAGDTQYF. For the CDR3, the DNA is TGCGCCAGCAGCATACTAGCGGGGGCCGGCGATACGCAGTATTTT.

J is TRBJ2-7 and V is TRBV6-1; 13 bases are a match to TRBD2. Germline V gene lookup returns CDR1 MNHNS and CDR2 SASEGT. With V trimmed by 6 bases and J by 6 bases, 5 bases remained unmatched. This CDR3 contains 14 residues. CDR3 DNA: TGTGCCAGCAGGGAACTAGCGGGGGGGAGCGAGCAGTACTTC. Protein: CASRELAGGSEQYF.

This chain links TRBV5-1 with TRBJ2-6, with D tentatively TRBD2 (5 bases). This CDR3 spans 14 amino acids. Deletions cut 5 bases from V and 2 bases from J, with 8 bases between. CDR1 and CDR2 from the germline V gene are SGHRS and YFSETQ. DNA of the CDR3: TGCGCCAGCAGTCGACTACCTGGGGCCAACGTCCTGACTTTC. Translated, it gives CASSRLPGANVLTF.

The rearrangement uses TRBV5-6 and TRBJ2-3, with 8 bases matching TRBD1. This CDR3 is built from 15 residues. Germline trimming cut 4 bases from V and 5 bases from J; bases unmatched to any gene: 9. CDR1 is SGHDT and CDR2 is YYEEEE in the germline V gene. This CDR3 is CASSRGTGGRDTQYF. The CDR3 coding sequence is TGTGCCAGCAGCAGAGGGACAGGCGGACGAGATACGCAGTATTTT.

The J gene is TRBJ1-2, the V gene TRBV4-1; tentative D call: TRBD1 (6 bases). Germline loops: CDR1 MGHRA, CDR2 YSYEKL. Trimming shortened V by 0 bases and J by 8 bases, and 22 bases separated the two germline ends. CDR3 size: 17 residues. As DNA, the CDR3 is TGCGCCAGCAGCCAAGAGGGGGGGGCCGTCCAGGTGGCAGGCTACACCTTC. Translated: CASSQEGGAVQVAGYTF.

As for this clone: At one end the junction does not follow the germline gene, possibly because of a read error. The V and J genes are TRBV7-9 and TRBJ1-4, with a weak D call TRBD1 (6 bases). From germline, CDR1 is SEHNR and CDR2 FQNEAQ (reference sequence). The CDR3 is 15 amino acids. The CDR3 nucleotides are TGTTCCAGCAGCTTAGCCCAGGGGCCCGATGAAAAACTGTTTTTT. The encoded protein is CSSSLAQGPDEKLFF.

This clone occurred once. The chain uses TRBV10-3 and TRBJ2-3; D uncertain. V lost 10 bases to trimming and J lost 0 bases, with 5 bases between them. This CDR3 spans 11 amino acids. CDR1 and CDR2 from the germline V gene are ENHRY and SYGVKD. CDR3 amino acids: CATRSTDTQYF. The CDR3 nucleotides read TGTGCCACCCGGAGCACAGATACGCAGTATTTT.

This chain uses TRBV18 with TRBJ2-7, with 10 positions matching TRBD2. V shed 5 bases, J shed 1 base, and the junction held 5 bases outside the gene matches. Germline V gene data show CDR1 as KGHSH and CDR2 as LQKENI. This CDR3 comprises 15 residues. The CDR3 spells CASSTGLAESYEQYF. In nucleotides, the CDR3 is TGTGCCAGCTCAACCGGACTAGCGGAGTCCTACGAGCAGTACTTC.

This sequence joins TRBV7-2 and TRBJ2-1; possibly TRBD1 for D (5 bases). CDR3 size: 13 residues. Germline V gene sequence: CDR1 SGHTA, CDR2 FQGNSA. V lost 5 bases, J lost 10 bases, and 15 bases lay in between. The CDR3 protein is CASSPNRGAEQFF. Here the CDR3 DNA reads TGTGCCAGCAGCCCGAATAGGGGCGCGGAGCAGTTCTTC.

The genes are TRBV6-1 and TRBJ2-1, with 10 bases that match TRBD2. V shed 7 bases, J shed 7 bases, and the junction held 7 bases outside the gene matches. The CDR3 totals 14 residues. The germline V gene has CDR1 MNHNS and CDR2 SASEGT. CDR3 sequence: CASKAAGGVNEQFF. CDR3 nucleotide sequence: TGTGCCAGCAAAGCAGCGGGAGGGGTTAATGAGCAGTTCTTC.

The rearrangement joins TRBV29-1 to TRBJ1-1, with D unresolved. V was shortened by 7 bases and J by 0 bases, with 12 bases between the two germline ends. The V gene's germline CDR1 is SQVTM and CDR2 ANQGSEA. The CDR3 covers 13 residues. CDR3 in amino acids: CSALFTLNTEAFF. The CDR3 nucleotides are TGCAGCGCCTTGTTCACACTGAACACTGAAGCTTTCTTT. The complete variable domain, with remaining parts taken from reference TRBV29-1 and TRBJ1-1, reads SAVISQKPSRDICQRGTSLTIQCQVDSQVTMMFWYRQQPGQSLTLIATANQGSEATYESGFVIDKFPISRPNLTFSTLTVSNMSPEDSSIYLCSALFTLNTEAFFGQGTRLTVV.

In this sample, this clone turned up once. This CDR3 reads CASSPDTYEQYF. DNA of the CDR3: TGTGCCAGCTCCCCTGACACCTACGAGCAGTACTTC. The chain has TRBV18 and TRBJ2-7; D remains ambiguous. Trimming cost V 6 bases and J 2 bases, with 8 bases left between them. The germline V gene has CDR1 KGHSH and CDR2 LQKENI. The CDR3 spans 12 residues.

This clone was counted once. The chain has TRBV4-1 and TRBJ1-4; no definite D call. CDR3 length equals 16 residues. Germline V lookup: CDR1 MGHRA, CDR2 YSYEKL. V shed 3 bases and J shed 5 bases, with 16 bases lying between them. In nucleotides, the CDR3 is TGCGCCAGCAGCCACGGGGATGCGGGGTGGAATGAAAAACTGTTTTTT. This sequence encodes CASSHGDAGWNEKLFF.

In this sample, this clone turned up a few times. The chain employs TRBV6-7 and TRBJ1-2; D gene uncertain. TRBV6-7 is filed as an ORF, its function uncertain. The V end was cut by 0 bases, the J end by 4 bases, with 15 bases between. The CDR3 is 16 amino acids. This CDR3 is CASSYSKARRGYGYTF. The CDR3 DNA is TGTGCCAGCAGTTACTCGAAGGCCCGGCGGGGCTATGGCTACACCTTC.

In this sample, this clone turned up once. Here the CDR3 reads CASSYSDYGGGGYTF. The CDR3 nucleotides are TGTGCCAGCAGTTACTCAGATTATGGGGGCGGCGGCTACACCTTC. This rearrangement joins TRBV6-6 to TRBJ1-2; perhaps TRBD1 as D (6 bases). Germline CDR1 reads MNHNY; CDR2 reads SVGAGI (reference sequence). V was shortened by 0 bases and J by 8 bases, with 16 bases between the two germline ends. This CDR3 is 15 amino acids long.

V and J are TRBV5-6 and TRBJ2-7, with 10 positions matching TRBD1. Trimming took 4 bases from V and 5 from J; bases not matched to a gene: 12. CDR3 length: 16 residues. Germline CDR1 is SGHDT and CDR2 is YYEEEE. The CDR3 nucleotides are TGTGCCAGCAGCCCGTTAATCGGGACAGGGGTGCACGAGCAGTACTTC. The encoded protein is CASSPLIGTGVHEQYF.

The chain uses TRBV7-7 and TRBJ2-5; 7 bases map to TRBD1. V was pared by 3 bases and J by 2 bases, with 0 bases of the junction left unmatched. The CDR3 has 13 residues. CDR1 SSHAT and CDR2 FNYEAQ come from the germline V gene (reference sequence). DNA of the CDR3: TGTGCCAGCAGCTTGGGACAGCAAGAGACCCAGTACTTC. This gives the protein CASSLGQQETQYF. Full variable domain (missing parts from reference TRBV7-7 and TRBJ2-5): GAGVSQSPRYKVTKRGQDVTLRCDPISSHATLYWYQQALGQGPEFLTYFNYEAQPDKSGLPSDRFSAERPEGSISTLTIQRTEQRDSAMYRCASSLGQQETQYFGPGTRLLVL.